This is a list of T cell receptor beta chains from one sample in a study of blood T cell repertoires in COVID-19. This table comes from immunoSEQ multiplex PCR, and its TCRdb copy is limited to in-frame clones, with some not included. The table lists about 300,000 clones, under 90% of them singletons. The specimen was PBMCs or T cells enriched from blood (not recorded which). Source of these receptors: a man aged 25-40 years who had recovered from COVID-19. The CDR3 runs from the conserved cysteine through the conserved F or W. D genes are given only for firm matches. Some rows have no size entry. The others give once, few or many, or a class for an expanded clone.

clone_size: few; v_call: TRBV10-3; j_call: TRBJ1-6; d_call: .; cdr3_length: 18; cdr3_aa: CAISESRRTSSYNSPLHF; cdr3_nt: TGTGCCATCAGTGAGTCTAGGCGCACTAGCTCCTATAATTCACCCCTCCACTTT
clone_size: few; v_call: TRBV5-4; j_call: TRBJ2-2; d_call: .; cdr3_length: 15; cdr3_aa: CASSLWAAQAGELFF; cdr3_nt: TGTGCCAGCAGCTTGTGGGCAGCTCAGGCCGGGGAGCTGTTTTTT
clone_size: .; v_call: TRBV5-1; j_call: TRBJ1-1; d_call: TRBD1; cdr3_length: 15; cdr3_aa: CASSLSNGQASEAFF; cdr3_nt: TGCGCCAGCAGCTTGTCTAACGGACAGGCTTCGGAAGCTTTCTTT
clone_size: .; v_call: TRBV5-6; j_call: TRBJ1-6; d_call: .; cdr3_length: 15; cdr3_aa: CASSLTGGYNSPLHF; cdr3_nt: TGTGCCAGCAGCTTGACAGGCGGCTATAATTCACCCCTCCACTTT
clone_size: .; v_call: TRBV5-1; j_call: TRBJ2-3; d_call: .; cdr3_length: 12; cdr3_aa: CASSRYTDTQYF; cdr3_nt: TGCGCCAGCTCCCGGTACACAGATACGCAGTATTTT
clone_size: .; v_call: TRBV10-1; j_call: TRBJ2-7; d_call: .; cdr3_length: 12; cdr3_aa: CASGLSAYEQYF; cdr3_nt: TGCGCCAGCGGGCTCTCAGCCTACGAGCAGTACTTC
clone_size: .; v_call: TRBV7-9; j_call: TRBJ1-5; d_call: .; cdr3_length: 14; cdr3_aa: CASSSPGSNQPQHF; cdr3_nt: TGTGCCAGCAGCTCTCCAGGTAGCAATCAGCCCCAGCATTTT
clone_size: .; v_call: TRBV3-1/TRBV3-2; j_call: TRBJ1-1; d_call: .; cdr3_length: 14; cdr3_aa: CASSQDIKNTEAFF; cdr3_nt: TGTGCCAGCAGCCAAGATATTAAGAACACTGAAGCTTTCTTT
clone_size: .; v_call: TRBV2; j_call: TRBJ1-1; d_call: .; cdr3_length: 16; cdr3_aa: CASSEVRTATNTEAFF; cdr3_nt: TGTGCCAGCAGTGAAGTCAGGACAGCGACCAACACTGAAGCTTTCTTT
clone_size: .; v_call: TRBV2; j_call: TRBJ1-1; d_call: .; cdr3_length: 13; cdr3_aa: CASSDWSGTEAFF; cdr3_nt: TGTGCCAGCAGTGATTGGTCAGGCACTGAAGCTTTCTTT
clone_size: .; v_call: TRBV5-5; j_call: TRBJ1-1; d_call: .; cdr3_length: 16; cdr3_aa: CASSAERGGAPPEAFF; cdr3_nt: TGTGCCAGCAGCGCTGAAAGGGGGGGTGCCCCCCCTGAAGCTTTCTTT
clone_size: .; v_call: TRBV6-5; j_call: TRBJ2-3; d_call: .; cdr3_length: 16; cdr3_aa: CASSYPIRTSTDTQYF; cdr3_nt: TGTGCCAGCAGTTACCCGATTCGGACTAGCACAGATACGCAGTATTTT
clone_size: once; v_call: TRBV19; j_call: TRBJ1-2; d_call: .; cdr3_length: 11; cdr3_aa: CASSAGGGYTF; cdr3_nt: TGTGCCAGTAGTGCGGGTGGTGGCTACACCTTC
clone_size: once; v_call: TRBV28; j_call: TRBJ1-6; d_call: TRBD1; cdr3_length: 15; cdr3_aa: CASSRGDRGYSPLHF; cdr3_nt: TGTGCCAGCTCTAGGGGGGACAGGGGATATTCACCCCTCCACTTT
clone_size: once; v_call: TRBV6-5; j_call: TRBJ1-2; d_call: TRBD1; cdr3_length: 13; cdr3_aa: CASSSGQGGGYTF; cdr3_nt: TGTGCCAGCAGCTCGGGACAGGGTGGAGGCTACACCTTC
clone_size: .; v_call: TRBV27; j_call: TRBJ2-7; d_call: .; cdr3_length: 13; cdr3_aa: CASSFYSSYEQYF; cdr3_nt: TGTGCCAGCAGTTTCTACAGCTCCTACGAGCAGTACTTC
clone_size: .; v_call: TRBV18; j_call: TRBJ2-3; d_call: TRBD2; cdr3_length: 16; cdr3_aa: CASSPPLAALPDTQYF; cdr3_nt: TGTGCCAGCTCACCACCCCTAGCGGCCCTCCCAGATACGCAGTATTTT
clone_size: .; v_call: TRBV3-1/TRBV3-2; j_call: TRBJ2-7; d_call: .; cdr3_length: 15; cdr3_aa: CASSEVGSRSYEQYF; cdr3_nt: TGTGCCAGCAGCGAGGTTGGCTCAAGATCCTACGAGCAGTACTTC
clone_size: .; v_call: TRBV5-4; j_call: TRBJ2-3; d_call: .; cdr3_length: 16; cdr3_aa: CASSRARSGLSNTQYF; cdr3_nt: TGTGCCAGCAGCCGGGCCAGATCGGGATTGTCAAATACGCAGTATTTT
clone_size: .; v_call: TRBV30; j_call: TRBJ1-6; d_call: .; cdr3_length: 15; cdr3_aa: CAWRFLSSYNSPLHF; cdr3_nt: TGTGCCTGGAGATTTCTGAGCTCCTATAATTCACCCCTCCACTTT
clone_size: .; v_call: TRBV28; j_call: TRBJ2-3; d_call: TRBD1; cdr3_length: 18; cdr3_aa: CASSFPGLTGQGTDTQYF; cdr3_nt: TGTGCCAGCAGTTTCCCCGGTCTTACCGGACAGGGTACAGATACGCAGTATTTT
clone_size: once; v_call: TRBV27; j_call: TRBJ2-7; d_call: TRBD1; cdr3_length: 17; cdr3_aa: CASSFSHDRGRPYEQYF; cdr3_nt: TGTGCCAGCAGTTTCAGCCACGACAGGGGGCGGCCCTACGAGCAGTACTTC
clone_size: .; v_call: TRBV7-8; j_call: TRBJ1-3; d_call: .; cdr3_length: 16; cdr3_aa: CASSLGQGYSGNTIYF; cdr3_nt: TGTGCCAGCAGCTTAGGCCAGGGGTACTCTGGAAACACCATATATTTT
clone_size: .; v_call: TRBV11-2; j_call: TRBJ1-5; d_call: .; cdr3_length: 15; cdr3_aa: CASRPSGTPNQPQHF; cdr3_nt: TGTGCCAGCAGACCTAGTGGGACACCTAATCAGCCCCAGCATTTT
clone_size: .; v_call: TRBV5-1; j_call: TRBJ2-1; d_call: TRBD2; cdr3_length: 15; cdr3_aa: CASSLVAGSYNEQFF; cdr3_nt: TGCGCCAGCAGCTTGGTAGCGGGAAGCTACAATGAGCAGTTCTTC
clone_size: .; v_call: TRBV11-1; j_call: TRBJ1-5; d_call: .; cdr3_length: 14; cdr3_aa: CAISPSRRSQPQHF; cdr3_nt: TGTGCCATCTCACCCAGCAGGAGGAGTCAGCCCCAGCATTTT
clone_size: .; v_call: TRBV21-1; j_call: TRBJ1-1; d_call: .; cdr3_length: 13; cdr3_aa: CASSNYFNTEAFF; cdr3_nt: TGTGCCAGCAGCAACTACTTTAACACTGAAGCTTTCTTT
clone_size: .; v_call: TRBV7-2; j_call: TRBJ2-1; d_call: .; cdr3_length: 13; cdr3_aa: CASSSRRVREQFF; cdr3_nt: TGTGCCAGCAGCTCCCGGCGGGTTCGGGAGCAGTTCTTC
clone_size: .; v_call: TRBV14; j_call: TRBJ2-1; d_call: .; cdr3_length: 15; cdr3_aa: CASSPLQSSYNEQFF; cdr3_nt: TGTGCCAGCAGCCCCTTACAGAGCTCCTACAATGAGCAGTTCTTC
clone_size: .; v_call: TRBV10-3; j_call: TRBJ2-3; d_call: .; cdr3_length: 15; cdr3_aa: CAISESTFSADTQYF; cdr3_nt: TGTGCCATCAGTGAGTCGACTTTTAGCGCAGATACGCAGTATTTT
clone_size: .; v_call: TRBV10-1; j_call: TRBJ1-6; d_call: TRBD1; cdr3_length: 15; cdr3_aa: CASSESAGTVKALHF; cdr3_nt: TGCGCCAGCAGTGAAAGTGCCGGGACAGTGAAGGCCCTCCACTTT
clone_size: .; v_call: TRBV19; j_call: TRBJ1-3; d_call: TRBD1; cdr3_length: 14; cdr3_aa: CASSGTELGNTIYF; cdr3_nt: TGTGCCAGTAGTGGGACAGAGCTTGGAAACACCATATATTTT